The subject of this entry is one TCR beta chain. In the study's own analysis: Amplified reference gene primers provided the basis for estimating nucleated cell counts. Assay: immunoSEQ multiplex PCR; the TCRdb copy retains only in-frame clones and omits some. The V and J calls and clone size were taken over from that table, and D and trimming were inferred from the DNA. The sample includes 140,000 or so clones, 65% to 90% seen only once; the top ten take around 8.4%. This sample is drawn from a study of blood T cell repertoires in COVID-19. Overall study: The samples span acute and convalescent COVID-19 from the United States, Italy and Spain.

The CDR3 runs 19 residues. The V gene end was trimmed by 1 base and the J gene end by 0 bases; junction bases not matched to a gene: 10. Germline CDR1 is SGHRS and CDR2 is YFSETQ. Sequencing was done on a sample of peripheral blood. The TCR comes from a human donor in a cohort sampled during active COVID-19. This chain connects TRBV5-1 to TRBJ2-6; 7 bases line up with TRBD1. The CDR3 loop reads CASSLRRQGLSSGANVLTF. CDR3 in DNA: TGCGCCAGCAGCTTGCGACGACAGGGTTTGAGCTCTGGGGCCAACGTCCTGACTTTC.